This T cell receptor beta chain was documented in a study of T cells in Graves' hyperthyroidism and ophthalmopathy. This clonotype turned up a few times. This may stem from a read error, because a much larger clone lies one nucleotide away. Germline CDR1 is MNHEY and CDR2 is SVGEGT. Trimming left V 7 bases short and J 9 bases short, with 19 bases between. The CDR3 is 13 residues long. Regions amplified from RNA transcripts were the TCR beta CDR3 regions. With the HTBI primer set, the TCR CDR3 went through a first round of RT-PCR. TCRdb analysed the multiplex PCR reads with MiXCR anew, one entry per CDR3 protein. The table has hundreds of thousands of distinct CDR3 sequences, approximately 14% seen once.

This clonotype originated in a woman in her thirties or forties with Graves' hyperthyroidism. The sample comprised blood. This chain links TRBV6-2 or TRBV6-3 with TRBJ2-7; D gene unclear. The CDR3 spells CASISRTQLGQYF. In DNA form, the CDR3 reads TGTGCCAGCATCAGCAGGACCCAACTCGGGCAGTACTTC.